Each of the 2 T cell receptor beta chains below was sequenced from the same sample in a study of shared clonotypes between healthy human individuals. The assay was immunoSEQ multiplex PCR, and TCRdb's table has in-frame clones only and misses some. The data hold 2 million to 2.5 million clones, with just under 95% observed a single time. The sequencing input was naive CD4+ T cells from PBMCs. This sample's subset: CD45RA+ positively selected. All receptors derive from a man between 18 and 35 years old in good health. Some clones in this sample may be carry-over from other donors' samples.

This chain links TRBV30 with TRBJ2-4; TRBD1 or TRBD2 may be the D gene (5 bases each). There are 15 residues in the CDR3. Germline V gene lookup returns CDR1 GTSNPN and CDR2 SVGIG (reference sequence). Trimming removed 2 bases from V and 0 bases from J, with 11 bases in between. The CDR3 DNA is TGTGCCTGGAGTAGGGACGCTCTAGCCAAAAACATTCAGTACTTC. Translated: CAWSRDALAKNIQYF.

A single count supports this clone. The CDR3 protein is CASSITSAGGYNEQFF. The CDR3 DNA reads TGTGCCAGTAGTATAACCAGCGCAGGAGGGTACAATGAGCAGTTCTTC. The chain combines TRBV19 with TRBJ2-1; D is possibly TRBD2 (6 bases). V shed 2 bases and J shed 4 bases, with 15 bases lying between them. The CDR3 extends over 16 amino acids. In germline, CDR1 is LNHDA, CDR2 SQIVND (reference sequence). Full variable domain (remainder filled in from reference TRBV19 and TRBJ2-1): DGGITQSPKYLFRKEGQNVTLSCEQNLNHDAMYWYRQDPGQGLRLIYYSQIVNDFQKGDIAEGYSVSREKKESFPLTVTSAQKNPTAFYLCASSITSAGGYNEQFFGPGTRLTVL.